This is a list of T cell receptor beta chains from one sample in a study of identical twins. One entry per CDR3 protein results from TCRdb running MiXCR on the 5' RACE reads. This sample has about 210,000 distinct CDR3 sequences, with less than 10% found just once. The sample was memory (CD45RO+) T cells sorted from blood. The receptors shown here come from a woman aged 18-35 years in good health. Each CDR3 is given with its conserved first and last residue. Each record gives: J gene, D gene, clone size, V gene, CDR3 DNA, CDR3 protein. The D gene is left open where the match is weak. Size is stated for part of the rows, as once, few or many counts, or as a class when the clone is expanded.

j_call: TRBJ1-3; d_call: NA; clone_size: NA; v_call: TRBV5-6; cdr3_nt: TGTGCCAGCAGCTTGACAGGCAGTCCCTCTGGAAACACCATATATTTT; cdr3_aa: CASSLTGSPSGNTIYF
j_call: TRBJ2-7; d_call: NA; clone_size: NA; v_call: TRBV25-1; cdr3_nt: TGTGCCAGCAGTGGTGGGGGTAAGCAGTACTTC; cdr3_aa: CASSGGGKQYF
j_call: TRBJ1-5; d_call: NA; clone_size: NA; v_call: TRBV4-3; cdr3_nt: TGCGCCAGCAGCCAAGAGGGAAGACAGAGCAATCAGCCCCAGCATTTT; cdr3_aa: CASSQEGRQSNQPQHF
j_call: TRBJ2-1; d_call: NA; clone_size: NA; v_call: TRBV21-1; cdr3_nt: TGTGCCAGCAGCAAAATAACGGACTCCTACAATGAGCAGTTCTTC; cdr3_aa: CASSKITDSYNEQFF
j_call: TRBJ1-1; d_call: NA; clone_size: few; v_call: TRBV20-1; cdr3_nt: TGCAGTGCTAGCCCCGGGGGAGTCGCTTTCTTT; cdr3_aa: CSASPGGVAFF
j_call: TRBJ1-5; d_call: NA; clone_size: many; v_call: TRBV12-3/TRBV12-4; cdr3_nt: TGTGCCAGCAGTTTGGGTGGGGGGGCAAGCAATCAGCCCCAGCATTTT; cdr3_aa: CASSLGGGASNQPQHF
j_call: TRBJ2-1; d_call: TRBD2; clone_size: NA; v_call: TRBV18; cdr3_nt: TGTGCCAGCTCACCCGGACTAGCGGGGCTGGGTGAGCAGTTCTTC; cdr3_aa: CASSPGLAGLGEQFF
j_call: TRBJ1-1; d_call: NA; clone_size: many; v_call: TRBV11-2; cdr3_nt: TGTGCCAGCAGCTTAGGGGCAGGGGTTACTGAAGCTTTCTTT; cdr3_aa: CASSLGAGVTEAFF
j_call: TRBJ2-7; d_call: NA; clone_size: NA; v_call: TRBV20-1; cdr3_nt: TGCAGTGCTAGAGATGGGACAACCTACGAGCAGTACTTC; cdr3_aa: CSARDGTTYEQYF
j_call: TRBJ1-4; d_call: NA; clone_size: NA; v_call: TRBV12-3/TRBV12-4; cdr3_nt: TGTGCCAGCAGTTCGGGGACGCAGGGAAAACTGTTTTTT; cdr3_aa: CASSSGTQGKLFF
j_call: TRBJ2-7; d_call: NA; clone_size: many; v_call: TRBV20-1; cdr3_nt: TGCAGTGCTAGATTCAAAAGAGGGAGGCAGTACTTC; cdr3_aa: CSARFKRGRQYF
j_call: TRBJ2-3; d_call: TRBD2; clone_size: many; v_call: TRBV5-1; cdr3_nt: TGCGCCAGCAGCACTGGGACTAGCGGTTTGGGGGATACGCAGTATTTT; cdr3_aa: CASSTGTSGLGDTQYF
j_call: TRBJ2-6; d_call: TRBD1; clone_size: many; v_call: TRBV29-1; cdr3_nt: TGCAGCGTTGAATTATGGGGACAGAGCTCTGGGGCCAACGTCCTGACTTTC; cdr3_aa: CSVELWGQSSGANVLTF
j_call: TRBJ2-7; d_call: NA; clone_size: NA; v_call: TRBV20-1; cdr3_nt: TGCAGTGCTAGAGGCCGCAGCTTCGAGCAGTACTTC; cdr3_aa: CSARGRSFEQYF
j_call: TRBJ2-7; d_call: TRBD1; clone_size: NA; v_call: TRBV19; cdr3_nt: TGTGCCAGTAGTATAGACGGACAGGCCCGAACCTACGAGCAGTACTTC; cdr3_aa: CASSIDGQARTYEQYF
j_call: TRBJ2-3; d_call: TRBD2; clone_size: many; v_call: TRBV5-1; cdr3_nt: TGCGCCAGCAGCTATCCGACTAGCGGGGGGGCCTCAGATACGCAGTATTTT; cdr3_aa: CASSYPTSGGASDTQYF
j_call: TRBJ2-1; d_call: TRBD2; clone_size: NA; v_call: TRBV20-1; cdr3_nt: TGCAGTGCTAGGGGACTAGCGGGGCCCCATGAGCAGTTCTTC; cdr3_aa: CSARGLAGPHEQFF
j_call: TRBJ2-1; d_call: NA; clone_size: NA; v_call: TRBV7-3; cdr3_nt: TGTGCCAGCAGCCCTGTTAGGGAGTCCTACAATGAGCAGTTCTTC; cdr3_aa: CASSPVRESYNEQFF
j_call: TRBJ2-5; d_call: TRBD1; clone_size: NA; v_call: TRBV9; cdr3_nt: TGTGCCAGCAGCAGCGTTTTTTTTCCCGACAGGGAAGGGGAGACCCAGTACTTC; cdr3_aa: CASSSVFFPDREGETQYF
j_call: TRBJ2-1; d_call: TRBD2; clone_size: few; v_call: TRBV20-1; cdr3_nt: TGCAGTGCTAGGCCTAGCGGGAGTATGGATGAGCAGTTCTTC; cdr3_aa: CSARPSGSMDEQFF
j_call: TRBJ2-1; d_call: NA; clone_size: many; v_call: TRBV6-2/TRBV6-3; cdr3_nt: TGTGCCAGCAGGCCGTATGAGGGAGAGAAGCAGTTCTTC; cdr3_aa: CASRPYEGEKQFF
j_call: TRBJ1-1; d_call: TRBD1; clone_size: many; v_call: TRBV7-2; cdr3_nt: TGTGCCAGCAGCCCTCGACAGGGTGGTAAAGAAGCTTTCTTT; cdr3_aa: CASSPRQGGKEAFF
j_call: TRBJ1-2; d_call: TRBD1; clone_size: few; v_call: TRBV3-1; cdr3_nt: TGTGCCAGCAGCAGGACAGGGCCTAACTATGGCTACACCTTC; cdr3_aa: CASSRTGPNYGYTF
j_call: TRBJ1-3; d_call: NA; clone_size: many; v_call: TRBV6-2/TRBV6-3; cdr3_nt: TGTGCCAGCGGTGGAGTGTCAATCTCTGGAAACACCATATATTTT; cdr3_aa: CASGGVSISGNTIYF
j_call: TRBJ1-6; d_call: TRBD1; clone_size: many; v_call: TRBV6-5; cdr3_nt: TGTGCCAGCAGTTACATGGCAGGGGGCCGTTCACCCCTCCACTTT; cdr3_aa: CASSYMAGGRSPLHF
j_call: TRBJ1-1; d_call: NA; clone_size: NA; v_call: TRBV5-5; cdr3_nt: TGTGCCAGCAGCTTGGACAGGACCACTGAAGCTTTCTTT; cdr3_aa: CASSLDRTTEAFF
j_call: TRBJ2-2; d_call: TRBD2; clone_size: few; v_call: TRBV4-3; cdr3_nt: TGCGCCAGCAGCCAAGACCCCGGGACTAGCGGACCGAACACCGGGGAGCTGTTTTTT; cdr3_aa: CASSQDPGTSGPNTGELFF
j_call: TRBJ2-7; d_call: NA; clone_size: few; v_call: TRBV10-1; cdr3_nt: TGCGCCAGCAGTGAGTCGAGGGGCTACGAGCAGTACTTC; cdr3_aa: CASSESRGYEQYF
j_call: TRBJ2-3; d_call: TRBD2; clone_size: many; v_call: TRBV14; cdr3_nt: TGTGCCAGCAGTCTAGGACTAGCGGGGACCACAGATACGCAGTATTTT; cdr3_aa: CASSLGLAGTTDTQYF
j_call: TRBJ2-7; d_call: TRBD1; clone_size: NA; v_call: TRBV12-3/TRBV12-4; cdr3_nt: TGTGCCATCCGGACAGGTCCTTCCTACGAGCAGTACTTC; cdr3_aa: CAIRTGPSYEQYF
j_call: TRBJ2-5; d_call: NA; clone_size: many; v_call: TRBV20-1; cdr3_nt: TGCAGTGCCCACACCGATGAGGAGACCCAGTACTTC; cdr3_aa: CSAHTDEETQYF
j_call: TRBJ2-7; d_call: NA; clone_size: many; v_call: TRBV10-2; cdr3_nt: TGCGCCAGCAGGGGCTTTAGCTCCTACGAGCAGTACTTC; cdr3_aa: CASRGFSSYEQYF
j_call: TRBJ2-5; d_call: TRBD2; clone_size: many; v_call: TRBV12-3/TRBV12-4; cdr3_nt: TGTGCCAGCAGTTTACTAGCGGGAGAGACCCAGTACTTC; cdr3_aa: CASSLLAGETQYF
j_call: TRBJ1-6; d_call: NA; clone_size: many; v_call: TRBV14; cdr3_nt: TGTGCCAGCAGCCAAGCAGGGTTTAATTCACCCCTCCACTTT; cdr3_aa: CASSQAGFNSPLHF
j_call: TRBJ2-7; d_call: NA; clone_size: NA; v_call: TRBV6-1; cdr3_nt: TGTGCCAGCACCCAGGGACCTTACTACGAGCAGTACTTC; cdr3_aa: CASTQGPYYEQYF
j_call: TRBJ2-5; d_call: NA; clone_size: many; v_call: TRBV7-2; cdr3_nt: TGTGCCAGCGGGGGGGGGGCTACTCAAGAGACCCAGTACTTC; cdr3_aa: CASGGGATQETQYF
j_call: TRBJ2-2; d_call: TRBD1; clone_size: few; v_call: TRBV2; cdr3_nt: TGTGCCAGCAGGCGACAGGGCGCAGGGGAGCTGTTTTTT; cdr3_aa: CASRRQGAGELFF
j_call: TRBJ2-5; d_call: NA; clone_size: NA; v_call: TRBV12-3/TRBV12-4; cdr3_nt: TGTGCCAGCAAACAGGAGGAAGAGACCCAGTACTTC; cdr3_aa: CASKQEEETQYF
j_call: TRBJ2-5; d_call: NA; clone_size: NA; v_call: TRBV20-1; cdr3_nt: TGCAGTGCTAGAGATATTCTACTTAAACAAGAGACCCAGTACTTC; cdr3_aa: CSARDILLKQETQYF
j_call: TRBJ2-7; d_call: NA; clone_size: NA; v_call: TRBV5-1; cdr3_nt: TGCGCCAGCAGGCCAGGGACAAACTACGAGCAGTACTTC; cdr3_aa: CASRPGTNYEQYF
j_call: TRBJ2-1; d_call: TRBD2; clone_size: NA; v_call: TRBV20-1; cdr3_nt: TGCAGTGCGACGGTCCACGGGAGGGAGCAGTTCTTC; cdr3_aa: CSATVHGREQFF
j_call: TRBJ2-3; d_call: TRBD2; clone_size: NA; v_call: TRBV28; cdr3_nt: TGTGCCAGCAGGGGGACTAGCATGGATACGCAGTATTTT; cdr3_aa: CASRGTSMDTQYF
j_call: TRBJ1-3; d_call: NA; clone_size: many; v_call: TRBV29-1; cdr3_nt: TGCAGCGTTGCTAACTCTGGAAACACCATATATTTT; cdr3_aa: CSVANSGNTIYF
j_call: TRBJ2-3; d_call: NA; clone_size: few; v_call: TRBV20-1; cdr3_nt: TGCAGTGCTAGGCTCGCGCGGGCAAACACAGATACGCAGTATTTT; cdr3_aa: CSARLARANTDTQYF
j_call: TRBJ2-1; d_call: NA; clone_size: many; v_call: TRBV7-2; cdr3_nt: TGTGCCAGCAGCTTAGCGCACAATGAGCAGTTCTTC; cdr3_aa: CASSLAHNEQFF